Included here is one T cell receptor (beta chain) sequence, with context. Its specificity is unknown. The data originate from a study of T cell responses to AZD1222 COVID-19 vaccine. Study overall: The analysis combined second doses at about 4 or about 12 weeks.

Germline V CDR1 and CDR2: SQVTM, ANQGSEA. V dropped 6 bases and J dropped 0 bases, with 15 bases sitting between them. The CDR3 length is 15 residues. Assay: immunoSEQ multiplex PCR; the TCRdb copy retains only in-frame clones and omits some. This sample has some 140,000 clones, with more than 90% found just once. Points from the study as a whole: Nearly half of unique spike-specific TCRs reportedly avoided B.1.351 and B.1.1.7 mutated regions. Spike-specific TCR breadth and depth both grew after two AZD1222 doses. Baseline testing showed seropositivity in only a handful of AZD1222 recipients.

The source material was peripheral blood, sampled on day 0 of AZD1222 vaccination. The rearrangement uses TRBV29-1 and TRBJ1-3; perhaps TRBD1 as D (5 bases). The sequence came from an adult in good health. The chain's CDR3 is CSVNPGLGSGNTIYF. The CDR3 bases are TGCAGCGTGAACCCGGGACTCGGCTCTGGAAACACCATATATTTT.